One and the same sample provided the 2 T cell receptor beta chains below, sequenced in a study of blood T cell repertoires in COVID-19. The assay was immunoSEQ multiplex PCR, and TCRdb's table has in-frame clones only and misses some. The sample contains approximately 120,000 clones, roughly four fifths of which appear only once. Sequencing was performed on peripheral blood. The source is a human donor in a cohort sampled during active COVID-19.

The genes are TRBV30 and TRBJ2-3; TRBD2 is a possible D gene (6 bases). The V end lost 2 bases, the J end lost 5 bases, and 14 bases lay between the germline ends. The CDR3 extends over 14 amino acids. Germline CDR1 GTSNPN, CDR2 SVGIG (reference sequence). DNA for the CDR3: TGTGCCTGGAGTCCGGGGGACTGGGGAGATACGCAGTATTTT. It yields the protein CAWSPGDWGDTQYF.

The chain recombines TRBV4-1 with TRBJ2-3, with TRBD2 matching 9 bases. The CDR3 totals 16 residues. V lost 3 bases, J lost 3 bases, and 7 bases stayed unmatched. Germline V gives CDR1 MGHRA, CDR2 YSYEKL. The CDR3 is CASSHLSGGRTDTQYF. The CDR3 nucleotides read TGCGCCAGCAGCCATCTGAGCGGGGGGAGGACAGATACGCAGTATTTT.